The 25 T cell receptor beta chains below come from one sample, sequenced in a study of PD-L1 blockade in urothelial cancer. Here immunoSEQ multiplex PCR was the method, and the copy in TCRdb shows in-frame clones only, minus some. The sample records roughly 90,000 clones, 89% being singletons. Documented time point: pretreatment peripheral blood. The input for sequencing was PBMCs, taken around atezolizumab (anti-PD-L1) treatment. These TCRs come from a woman of 80 years or more with urothelial cancer.

This sequence joins TRBV7-8 and TRBJ1-1, with a tentative D call TRBD1 (6 bases). Germline V gene data show CDR1 as SGHVS and CDR2 as FQNEAQ. The V end lost 7 bases, the J end lost 1 base, and 22 bases lay between the germline ends. The CDR3 contains 17 residues. CDR3 DNA sequence: TGTGCCAGCACCCTTGGGGGGGCGCGGGGTGGGAACACTGAAGCTTTCTTT. Translation: CASTLGGARGGNTEAFF.

The chain has TRBV29-1 and TRBJ1-5, with D perhaps TRBD1 (5 bases). Germline V gene lookup returns CDR1 SQVTM and CDR2 ANQGSEA. The V gene lost 4 bases and the J gene lost 6 bases, with 10 bases spanning the gap. This CDR3 is built from 12 residues. The CDR3 nucleotides are TGCAGCGTTGGACAGATGGGTCAGCCCCAGCATTTT. Translated, it gives CSVGQMGQPQHF.

The chain recombines TRBV6-1 with TRBJ2-1; D remains unclear. CDR3 length: 13 residues. V was cut by 4 bases and J by 8 bases, with 12 bases left in between. In germline, CDR1 is MNHNS, CDR2 SASEGT. CDR3 sequence reads: CASSVQLLHEQFF. As DNA, the CDR3 is TGTGCCAGCAGTGTTCAGTTGCTCCATGAGCAGTTCTTC.

The rearrangement joins TRBV5-1 to TRBJ2-2; a possible D gene is TRBD1 (6 bases). V dropped 6 bases and J dropped 4 bases, with 16 bases sitting between them. The CDR3 spans 15 residues. Germline V lookup: CDR1 SGHRS, CDR2 YFSETQ. CDR3 DNA sequence: TGCGCCAGCAACCCCAGCGGACAGATCACCGGGGAGCTGTTTTTT. The encoded protein is CASNPSGQITGELFF.

The V call is TRBV9, the J call TRBJ2-1, with TRBD2 matching 7 bases. The germline gives CDR1 SGDLS, CDR2 YYNGEE. This CDR3 is 15 amino acids long. V lost 3 bases to trimming and J lost 2 bases; unmatched junction nucleotides: 5. The CDR3 region is CASSEGRGAYNEQFF. In DNA, the CDR3 is TGTGCCAGCAGCGAGGGCCGGGGGGCCTACAATGAGCAGTTCTTC.

This rearrangement joins TRBV7-2 to TRBJ2-1; TRBD2 aligns across 14 bases. Germline V gene data show CDR1 as SGHTA and CDR2 as FQGNSA. After removal of 1 base from V and 12 bases from J, the junction contained 14 bases not matched to a gene. This CDR3 has 18 amino acids. CDR3 coding DNA: TGTGCCAGCAGCTTAGGGGGGGCCGGGGGACTAGCGGGAGAAGGGCAGTTCTTC. Encoded protein: CASSLGGAGGLAGEGQFF. The whole variable domain, filled in from reference TRBV7-2 and TRBJ2-1, reads GAGVSQSPSNKVTEKGKDVELRCDPISGHTALYWYRQSLGQGLEFLIYFQGNSAPDKSGLPSDRFSAERTGGSVSTLTIQRTQQEDSAVYLCASSLGGAGGLAGEGQFFGPGTRLTVL.

The chain links TRBV9 to TRBJ1-1, with D tentatively TRBD1 (6 bases). The germline V gene has CDR1 SGDLS and CDR2 YYNGEE. V lost 0 bases and J 4 bases, leaving 10 bases between the germline ends. The CDR3 is 14 residues long. CDR3 nucleotides: TGTGCCAGCAGCGTAGTCCCGGACAGCACTGAAGCTTTCTTT. This gives the protein CASSVVPDSTEAFF.

This chain uses TRBV6-5 with TRBJ1-1; the match to TRBD1 covers 8 bases. The CDR3 is 16 residues long. CDR1 MNHEY and CDR2 SVGAGI come from the germline V gene. The junction had 8 bases not matched to a gene; V was cut back by 2 bases and J by 3 bases. The CDR3 DNA is TGTGCCAGCAGTTACAACAGGGGGGTTTTGTACACTGAAGCTTTCTTT. Translating it yields CASSYNRGVLYTEAFF.

The CDR3 DNA is TGTGCCAGCAGCCCCGGGACAGGGCTAGGAGAGCAGTACTTC. Its protein product is CASSPGTGLGEQYF. This sequence joins TRBV11-3 and TRBJ2-7; 9 positions match TRBD1. With 5 bases clipped from V and 7 bases from J, the junction kept 9 bases outside the gene matches. CDR1 is SGHNT, CDR2 YENEEA, per germline. The CDR3 consists of 14 residues.

The chain has TRBV28 and TRBJ2-3; 13 nucleotides line up with TRBD2. Germline values: CDR1 MDHEN, CDR2 SYDVKM. The CDR3 runs 17 residues. Trimming took 5 bases from V and 2 from J; bases not matched to a gene: 7. The CDR3 DNA reads TGTGCCAGCAGTCCCACACTAGCGGGAGGGTCCACAGATACGCAGTATTTT. This gives the protein CASSPTLAGGSTDTQYF.

This clone showed up just once. J is TRBJ2-2 and V is TRBV6-5, with TRBD2 identical over 11 bases. V trimming: 6 bases; J trimming: 5 bases; junction bases outside the gene matches: 5. The CDR3 runs 15 residues. Germline CDR1 is MNHEY and CDR2 is SVGAGI. This chain's CDR3 is CASREGLAVTGELFF. The CDR3 DNA sequence: TGTGCCAGCAGGGAGGGACTAGCGGTTACCGGGGAGCTGTTTTTT.

The gene calls are TRBV4-2 and TRBJ2-1; 8 nucleotides align to TRBD2. This CDR3 is built from 16 residues. V trimming: 4 bases; J trimming: 8 bases; junction bases outside the gene matches: 13. The germline V gene has CDR1 LGHNA and CDR2 YNFKEQ. DNA of the CDR3: TGTGCCAGCAGCCTTTTTCCGGGACTAGTGCAGGATGAGCAGTTCTTC. It translates to CASSLFPGLVQDEQFF.

The gene calls are TRBV6-1 and TRBJ1-2, with TRBD1 as a possible D gene (6 bases). Germline V lookup: CDR1 MNHNS, CDR2 SASEGT. This CDR3 is 12 amino acids long. V lost 7 bases to trimming and J lost 8 bases, with 14 bases between them. This CDR3 is CASTTGSGGYTF. The CDR3 DNA follows: TGTGCCAGCACCACAGGGTCGGGCGGCTACACCTTC.

The CDR3 region is CASSTRDRNNEQFF. The DNA for the CDR3 is TGTGCCAGCAGCACCAGGGACAGAAACAATGAGCAGTTCTTC. The chain carries TRBV7-3 and TRBJ2-1, with 7 bases identical to TRBD1. Per germline, CDR1 SGHTA and CDR2 FQGTGA. There are 14 residues in the CDR3. After removal of 5 bases from V and 5 bases from J, the junction contained 6 bases not matched to a gene.

V usage is TRBV7-6 and J usage is TRBJ2-7; 7 bases align to TRBD2. The CDR3 runs to 16 residues. The V segment lost 3 bases and the J segment 0 bases; nucleotides outside the gene matches: 8. Germline CDR1 is SGHVS and CDR2 is FNYEAQ. CDR3 amino acids: CASSFSPSGNSYEQYF. DNA of the CDR3: TGTGCCAGCAGCTTCTCTCCTAGCGGTAACTCCTACGAGCAGTACTTC.

The chain recombines TRBV19 with TRBJ1-5; D uncertain. Germline CDR1 LNHDA, CDR2 SQIVND (reference sequence). The V and J ends lost 4 bases and 11 bases respectively, with 9 bases between them. The CDR3 is 11 residues long. The CDR3 DNA is TGTGCCAGTAGTACCCCTTTAGCCCAGCATTTT. This sequence encodes CASSTPLAQHF. The whole variable domain, remainder taken from reference TRBV19 and TRBJ1-5, is DGGITQSPKYLFRKEGQNVTLSCEQNLNHDAMYWYRQDPGQGLRLIYYSQIVNDFQKGDIAEGYSVSREKKESFPLTVTSAQKNPTAFYLCASSTPLAQHFGDGTRLSIL.

This clone was found once. This chain uses TRBV25-1 with TRBJ2-6; D may be TRBD2 (6 bases). V lost 1 base, J lost 2 bases, and 6 bases lay in between. Germline-derived CDR1 and CDR2 are MGHDK and SYGVNS. This CDR3 is 15 amino acids long. The CDR3 here is CASSEWGAGANVLTF. The CDR3 DNA sequence: TGTGCCAGCAGTGAATGGGGGGCTGGGGCCAACGTCCTGACTTTC.

J is TRBJ1-1 and V is TRBV2; weak D call: TRBD1 (6 bases). The germline V gene encodes CDR1 SNHLY and CDR2 FYNNEI. This CDR3 region has 15 residues. Trimming left V 4 bases short and J 6 bases short, with 18 bases between. CDR3 DNA: TGTGCCAGCAGTGGTTCAGAGGGGGGGTCCGCTGAAGCTTTCTTT. Translating it yields CASSGSEGGSAEAFF.

J is TRBJ2-1 and V is TRBV11-3, with 9 bases lining up with TRBD2. V lost 6 bases to trimming and J lost 4 bases; unmatched junction nucleotides: 7. The CDR3 consists of 15 residues. From germline, CDR1 is SGHNT and CDR2 YENEEA. CDR3 sequence reads: CASSKAGGDYNEQFF. The CDR3 nucleotides are TGTGCCAGCAGTAAGGCGGGGGGGGATTACAATGAGCAGTTCTTC.

The rearrangement uses TRBV28 and TRBJ1-4, with D perhaps TRBD1 (5 bases). With 4 bases removed from V and 0 bases from J, the gap between germline ends came to 12 bases. There are 16 residues in the CDR3. Germline values: CDR1 MDHEN, CDR2 SYDVKM. CDR3 sequence (DNA): TGTGCCAGCAGTTCCCCCGGGGGAGCAACTAATGAAAAACTGTTTTTT. Amino acid sequence: CASSSPGGATNEKLFF.

The chain has TRBV5-1 and TRBJ1-1, with 9 bases that match TRBD1. The V gene's germline CDR1 is SGHRS and CDR2 YFSETQ. J lost 3 bases, V lost 4 bases, and 10 bases had no gene match. The CDR3 has 16 residues. The CDR3 bases are TGCGCCAGCAGCCCCGGGACAGGGCTCTCTCACACTGAAGCTTTCTTT. It is translated as CASSPGTGLSHTEAFF.

This clone was detected only a few times. The rearrangement links TRBV11-3 to TRBJ2-4; TRBD1 might be the D (5 bases). The germline V gene has CDR1 SGHNT and CDR2 YENEEA. The V end was cut by 1 base, the J end by 5 bases, with 6 bases between. The CDR3 has 13 residues. In DNA, the CDR3 is TGTGCCAGCAGCTTAGGCAGGGAAAACATTCAGTACTTC. This encodes CASSLGRENIQYF.

The gene calls are TRBV5-1 and TRBJ1-2; unclear D gene. Trimming stripped 0 bases from V and 5 bases from J, with 8 bases between. The CDR3 length is 13 residues. CDR1 SGHRS and CDR2 YFSETQ come from the germline V gene. The CDR3 sequence: CASSLAIEYGYTF. Written as DNA, the CDR3 is TGCGCCAGCAGCTTGGCAATCGAGTATGGCTACACCTTC.

The rearrangement joins TRBV5-1 to TRBJ1-1; D gene uncertain. V lost 2 bases to trimming and J lost 6 bases, with 11 bases between them. The CDR3 runs 13 residues. CDR1 is SGHRS and CDR2 is YFSETQ in the germline V gene. CDR3 sequence (DNA): TGCGCCAGCAGCTTCAGAGGGTCTGCTGAAGCTTTCTTT. This translates into CASSFRGSAEAFF. Complete variable domain (other parts from reference TRBV5-1 and TRBJ1-1): KAGVTQTPRYLIKTRGQQVTLSCSPISGHRSVSWYQQTPGQGLQFLFEYFSETQRNKGNFPGRFSGRQFSNSRSEMNVSTLELGDSALYLCASSFRGSAEAFFGQGTRLTVV.

The CDR3 reads CASSLGGAGQPQHF. Written as DNA, the CDR3 is TGTGCCAGCAGCTTAGGGGGGGCAGGCCAGCCCCAGCATTTT. The genes are TRBV7-3 and TRBJ1-5; D might be TRBD1 (6 bases). The CDR3 totals 14 residues. With 2 bases removed from V and 7 bases from J, the gap between germline ends came to 12 bases. Germline CDR1 and CDR2: SGHTA and FQGTGA.